Presented here are 13 T cell receptor beta chains from one specimen sequenced in a study of shared clonotypes between healthy human individuals. Profiled with immunoSEQ multiplex PCR; TCRdb holds only in-frame clones, not every one. The sample consists of some 2,000,000 clones, 90% to 95% of them appearing once. The sequencing sample was made of naive CD4+ T cells sorted from blood. Subset specified: CD45RA+ positively selected. The receptor set was obtained from a young man in good health.

The chain couples TRBV5-1 to TRBJ2-1, with 14 positions matching TRBD2. There are 19 residues in the CDR3. In germline, CDR1 is SGHRS, CDR2 YFSETQ. V trimming: 3 bases; J trimming: 6 bases; junction bases outside the gene matches: 14. The CDR3 nucleotides read TGCGCCAGCAGCTCCAAACGAACCGGGACTAGCGGGAGCCTCAATGAGCAGTTCTTC. Its protein product is CASSSKRTGTSGSLNEQFF.

V is TRBV7-9 and J is TRBJ2-3; D unresolved. Germline loops: CDR1 SEHNR, CDR2 FQNEAQ (reference sequence). V shed 1 base and J shed 2 bases, with 10 bases lying between them. The length of the CDR3 is 15 residues. CDR3 nucleotide sequence: TGTGCCAGCAGCTTAGACGTTGGTTTCACAGATACGCAGTATTTT. It codes for CASSLDVGFTDTQYF.

The V and J genes are TRBV5-1 and TRBJ1-1; D perhaps matches TRBD1 (5 bases). The CDR3 contains 15 residues. V was clipped by 4 bases and J by 4 bases, with 17 bases between them. Germline loops: CDR1 SGHRS, CDR2 YFSETQ. As DNA, the CDR3 is TGCGCCAGCAGCGCGGTCCAGGGAAGCGGCACTGAAGCTTTCTTT. This encodes CASSAVQGSGTEAFF.

This clone was picked up one time. The chain links TRBV7-9 to TRBJ2-1, with 8 bases that match TRBD2. CDR1 is SEHNR and CDR2 is FQNEAQ in the germline V gene (reference sequence). The CDR3 contains 17 residues. With 0 bases clipped from V and 6 bases from J, the junction kept 10 bases outside the gene matches. The chain's CDR3 is CASSLALGTSSFNEQFF. DNA for the CDR3: TGTGCCAGCAGCTTAGCCCTGGGGACTAGTTCGTTCAATGAGCAGTTCTTC.

The CDR3 DNA reads as TGTGCCAGCAGTCCGGGACTAGCGAGCAATCAGCCCCAGCATTTT. Protein product: CASSPGLASNQPQHF. V usage is TRBV6-5 and J usage is TRBJ1-5; TRBD1 is a possible D gene (5 bases). CDR3 length: 15 residues. With 5 bases removed from V and 1 base from J, the gap between germline ends came to 12 bases. CDR1 is MNHEY and CDR2 is SVGAGI in the germline V gene.

The chain is built from TRBV10-3 and TRBJ1-4; D remains unclear. V gave up 6 bases and J gave up 0 bases, with 8 bases separating them. CDR1 ENHRY and CDR2 SYGVKD come from the germline V gene. This CDR3 comprises 14 residues. The CDR3 reads CAISQQATNEKLFF. CDR3 DNA sequence: TGTGCCATCAGCCAGCAGGCAACTAATGAAAAACTGTTTTTT.

The chain recombines TRBV6-5 with TRBJ2-5; tentatively, D is TRBD1 or TRBD2 (5 bases each). The CDR3 has 14 amino acids. V shed 7 bases and J shed 5 bases, with 17 bases lying between them. Per the germline V gene, CDR1 is MNHEY and CDR2 is SVGAGI. The CDR3 sequence: CASKAGTAWETQYF. Here the CDR3 DNA reads TGTGCCAGCAAGGCCGGGACCGCTTGGGAGACCCAGTACTTC.

The V call is TRBV7-9, the J call TRBJ2-5; 9 nucleotides match TRBD1. Trimming took 5 bases from V and 5 from J; bases not matched to a gene: 9. The CDR3 covers 15 residues. Germline lookup yields CDR1 SEHNR and CDR2 FQNEAQ (reference sequence). The CDR3 bases are TGTGCCAGCAGCACATGGGACAGGGCGGAGGAGACCCAGTACTTC. Amino acid sequence: CASSTWDRAEETQYF.

V is TRBV5-6 and J is TRBJ1-5, with D perhaps matching TRBD1 (5 bases). Trimming stripped 4 bases from V and 12 bases from J, with 17 bases between. This CDR3 region has 13 residues. Per germline, CDR1 SGHDT and CDR2 YYEEEE. CDR3 amino acids: CASSPGSGGSQHF. The CDR3, as DNA: TGTGCCAGCAGCCCCGGCTCGGGGGGGAGCCAGCATTTT.

The gene calls are TRBV7-9 and TRBJ2-2; perhaps TRBD2 as D (5 bases). This CDR3 has 15 residues. Germline values: CDR1 SEHNR, CDR2 FQNEAQ (reference sequence). Trimming cost V 4 bases and J 1 base, with 10 bases left between them. The CDR3 nucleotides read TGTGCCAGCAGCTCGGTTCGGGGGAACACCGGGGAGCTGTTTTTT. This encodes CASSSVRGNTGELFF.

The chain couples TRBV6-5 to TRBJ1-4, with D possibly being TRBD1 (5 bases). The V gene's germline CDR1 is MNHEY and CDR2 SVGAGI. This CDR3 has 13 amino acids. V lost 6 bases and J lost 8, with 13 bases in between. The CDR3 spells CASRRSEGEKLFF. The DNA of the CDR3 is TGTGCCAGCAGAAGGTCCGAGGGGGAAAAACTGTTTTTT.

V is TRBV18 and J is TRBJ2-7; TRBD2 matches at 10 bases. Germline V CDR1 and CDR2: KGHSH, LQKENI. The CDR3 has 16 amino acids. V lost 6 bases and J lost 0; bases outside the gene matches: 8. This chain's CDR3 is CASSLGASGSSYEQYF. The CDR3 DNA sequence: TGTGCCAGCTCCCTAGGGGCTAGCGGGAGCTCCTACGAGCAGTACTTC.

The chain is built from TRBV30 and TRBJ1-6, with no clear D. The CDR3 sequence is 13 residues long. V lost 7 bases to trimming and J lost 6 bases, with 13 bases between them. Per germline, CDR1 GTSNPN and CDR2 SVGIG (reference sequence). CDR3 sequence reads: CASEGKLNSPLHF. The DNA of the CDR3 is TGTGCCTCCGAGGGCAAGCTTAATTCACCCCTCCACTTT.